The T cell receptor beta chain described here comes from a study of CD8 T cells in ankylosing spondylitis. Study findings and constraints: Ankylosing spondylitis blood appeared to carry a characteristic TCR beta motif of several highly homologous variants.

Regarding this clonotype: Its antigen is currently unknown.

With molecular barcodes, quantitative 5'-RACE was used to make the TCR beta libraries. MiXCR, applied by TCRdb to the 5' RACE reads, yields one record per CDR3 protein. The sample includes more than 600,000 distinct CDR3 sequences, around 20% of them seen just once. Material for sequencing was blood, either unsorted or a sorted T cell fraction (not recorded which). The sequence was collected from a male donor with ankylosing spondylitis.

The CDR3 loop reads CASSSGYQGQGTMKTQYF. The CDR3 region has the DNA TGTGCCAGCAGCTCTGGGTACCAGGGACAGGGGACGATGAAGACCCAGTACTTC. This rearrangement joins TRBV5-5 to TRBJ2-5; 10 nucleotides line up with TRBD1. This CDR3 has 18 amino acids. V gave up 3 bases and J gave up 6 bases; unmatched junction bases: 17. Germline CDR1 and CDR2: SGHKS and YYEKEE (reference sequence).